The 10 T cell receptor beta chains listed next were all sequenced from one sample in a study of T cell repertoires in cytomegalovirus infection. TCRdb analysed the reads with MiXCR anew, one entry per CDR3 protein. This table has roughly 990,000 distinct CDR3 sequences, less than 40% appearing once. Antigens for these TCRs are unknown. The starting material was cultured CD8+ T cells from PBMCs, obtained from culture after CMV antigen stimulation. The receptors originated from a human donor in good health (CMV status not recorded). Some clones in this sample may be carry-over from other donors' samples.

The sample holds a few counts of this clonotype. This rearrangement joins TRBV3-1 to TRBJ2-1; D possibly matches TRBD1 or TRBD2 (5 bases each). This CDR3 is 16 amino acids long. CDR1 is LGHDT and CDR2 is YNNKEL in the germline V gene (reference sequence). V shed 3 bases and J shed 8 bases, with 20 bases lying between them. The CDR3 DNA is TGTGCCAGCAGCCACCTGGGAGTAAGGGGTATCGATGAGCAGTTCTTC. This sequence encodes CASSHLGVRGIDEQFF.

The rearrangement links TRBV12-3 or TRBV12-4 to TRBJ2-4; D remains ambiguous. The CDR3 loop spans 14 amino acids. The V end lost 7 bases, the J end lost 0 bases, and 10 bases lay between the germline ends. For the CDR3, the DNA is TGTGCCAGCACCTTGGGCCTAGCCAAAAACATTCAGTACTTC. Translating gives CASTLGLAKNIQYF.

This clonotype was found many times. V usage is TRBV7-9 and J usage is TRBJ1-2; no clear D gene. Deletions cut 1 base from V and 4 bases from J, with 10 bases between. The CDR3 spans 14 residues. Germline CDR1 SEHNR, CDR2 FQNEAQ (reference sequence). The CDR3 loop is CASSLVTAAYGYTF. In nucleotides, the CDR3 is TGTGCCAGCAGCTTAGTGACGGCGGCCTATGGCTACACCTTC.

Worth noting for this clonotype: This may arise from a read error, as a much more abundant clone is one base away. V is TRBV7-2 and J is TRBJ1-5; D is unresolved. This CDR3 region has 18 residues. Trimming stripped 2 bases from V and 0 bases from J, with 17 bases between. The germline V gene has CDR1 SGHTA and CDR2 FQGNSA. In nucleotides, the CDR3 is TGTGCCAGCAGCTTAAACGAATGGGAAAGTTATAGCAATCAGCCCCAGCATTTT. Translated: CASSLNEWESYSNQPQHF.

In this sample, this clonotype turned up many times. The chain joins TRBV7-2 to TRBJ1-6; 7 bases map to TRBD1. This CDR3 contains 16 residues. V lost 5 bases and J lost 0; bases outside the gene matches: 4. CDR1 is SGHTA and CDR2 is FQGNSA in the germline V gene. The CDR3 nucleotides are TGTGCCAGCAGCCGGGACAGAAGCTCCTATAATTCACCCCTCCACTTT. Translated, it gives CASSRDRSSYNSPLHF.

This chain joins TRBV7-9 and TRBJ1-1; weak D call: TRBD1 (5 bases). Germline-derived CDR1 and CDR2 are SEHNR and FQNEAQ (reference sequence). Trimming removed 5 bases at V and 3 bases at J, with 10 bases between. This CDR3 region has 13 residues. The CDR3 bases are TGTGCCAGCAGCCTTGACAGACACACTGAAGCTTTCTTT. Translating gives CASSLDRHTEAFF.

As concerns this clonotype: An end of the junction differs from the germline gene, which may be a read error. The chain is built from TRBV7-6 and TRBJ2-1, with TRBD2 as a possible D gene (5 bases). This CDR3 contains 14 residues. Germline V lookup: CDR1 SGHVS, CDR2 FNYEAQ. The CDR3 DNA reads TGTGTCAGCAGCTTGGAGGTTTCCTACAATGAGCAGTTCTTC. Its translation: CVSSLEVSYNEQFF. The whole variable domain, remainder taken from reference TRBV7-6 and TRBJ2-1, is GAGVSQSPRYKVTKRGQDVALRCDPISGHVSLYWYRQALGQGPEFLTYFNYEAQQDKSGLPNDRFSAERPEGSISTLTIQRTEQRDSAMYRCVSSLEVSYNEQFFGPGTRLTVL.

This clonotype was counted many times. The chain joins TRBV7-8 to TRBJ2-1; TRBD2 aligns across 8 bases. V shed 1 base, J shed 5 bases, and the junction held 10 bases outside the gene matches. CDR1 and CDR2 from the germline V gene are SGHVS and FQNEAQ. CDR3 length equals 17 residues. This CDR3 reads CASSLVAGGAGDNEQFF. CDR3 bases: TGTGCCAGCAGCTTAGTCGCCGGGGGGGCAGGAGACAATGAGCAGTTCTTC. Using reference TRBV7-8 and TRBJ2-1 for the parts outside the CDR3, the full variable domain is GAGVSQSPRYKVAKRGQDVALRCDPISGHVSLFWYQQALGQGPEFLTYFQNEAQLDKSGLPSDRFFAERPEGSVSTLKIQRTQQEDSAVYLCASSLVAGGAGDNEQFFGPGTRLTVL.

This clonotype has only a few counts. The chain uses TRBV7-9 and TRBJ1-2; the D is unclear. CDR1 and CDR2 from the germline V gene are SEHNR and FQNEAQ (reference sequence). The CDR3 is 12 amino acids. Trimming left V 6 bases short and J 7 bases short, with 12 bases between. The CDR3 sequence is CASSRSLAGYTF. CDR3 bases: TGTGCCAGCAGTCGGAGTCTTGCTGGCTACACCTTC.

The rearrangement joins TRBV7-6 to TRBJ2-3; D might be TRBD1 or TRBD2, each matching 6 bases. Trimming stripped 5 bases from V and 7 bases from J, with 13 bases between. The germline gives CDR1 SGHVS, CDR2 FNYEAQ. The CDR3 has 13 amino acids. The CDR3 spells CASSHEGDYTQYF. The CDR3 DNA sequence: TGTGCCAGCAGCCATGAGGGGGACTATACGCAGTATTTT.